The clone carrying this T cell receptor (beta chain) has only one observation. Clones were read by immunoSEQ multiplex PCR, and TCRdb kept only the in-frame ones, dropping some. The repertoire includes more than 400,000 clones, 70% to 90% of them detected once, and roughly 3.2% sits in the top ten. This record comes from a study of blood T cell repertoires in COVID-19. Overall study: There were acute and convalescent COVID-19 samples, and they came from the United States, Italy and Spain. PBMCs, B-cell-depleted T cells, or T cells were the source of the cDNA or gDNA that made up the material.

The CDR3 contains 16 residues. Trimming took 5 bases from V and 1 from J; bases not matched to a gene: 10. CDR1 SGHAT and CDR2 FQDESV come from the germline V gene (reference sequence). The chain joins TRBV11-1 to TRBJ2-7; TRBD1 agrees at 8 bases. This TCR came from a human donor in a cohort sampled during active COVID-19. The sequenced sample was peripheral blood. The CDR3 loop is CASSLRQGRLSYEQYF. CDR3 DNA sequence: TGTGCCAGCAGCCTAAGACAGGGGAGGCTTTCCTACGAGCAGTACTTC.